The 17 T cell receptor beta chains presented below share a single source sample, sequenced in a study of neurological immune-mediated disorders. From the 5' RACE reads, TCRdb called clonotypes with MiXCR, one entry per CDR3 protein. The sample has under 90,000 distinct CDR3 sequences; about a tenth are singletons. The sample's time point: longitudinal time-point 1 (baseline). Sample: PBMCs. The receptors shown here come from a man aged 25-40 years in good health.

This clonotype occurred many times. The chain employs TRBV24-1 and TRBJ2-1; 15 nucleotides match TRBD2. The CDR3 spans 13 residues. Germline CDR1 reads KGHDR; CDR2 reads SFDVKD. V lost 7 bases, J lost 15 bases, and 6 bases stayed unmatched. The CDR3 loop reads CATRGLAGGSAFF. CDR3 nucleotide sequence: TGTGCCACCAGGGGACTAGCGGGAGGAAGTGCGTTCTTC.

This clonotype was recorded at least ten times. CDR3 in amino acids: CASSVLQGGVAEAFF. The CDR3, as DNA: TGCGCCAGCAGCGTCCTACAGGGGGGGGTCGCTGAAGCTTTCTTT. V is TRBV5-1 and J is TRBJ1-1; 8 bases match TRBD1. From germline, CDR1 is SGHRS and CDR2 YFSETQ. The V and J ends lost 4 bases and 6 bases, in that order; junction bases with no gene match: 11. There are 15 residues in the CDR3.

As for this clonotype: Since a much larger clone is just one base distant, this may be a read error. The rearrangement uses TRBV20-1 and TRBJ2-7, with D perhaps TRBD2 (5 bases). CDR3 length equals 15 residues. V shed 5 bases and J shed 2 bases, with 19 bases lying between them. CDR1 and CDR2 (germline): DFQATT, SNEGSKA (reference sequence). CDR3 coding DNA: TGCAGTGCTTATAGAGCGAGAGGGCCTACCTACGAGCAGTACTTC. This gives the protein CSAYRARGPTYEQYF.

In its sample, this clonotype was seen many times. The V call is TRBV27, the J call TRBJ1-5; 7 bases match TRBD1. The CDR3 covers 14 residues. Trimming at V came to 6 bases and at J to 2 bases, leaving 4 bases not matched to a gene. Looked up from germline, CDR1 is MNHEY and CDR2 is SMNVEV (reference sequence). The CDR3 coding sequence is TGTGCCAGCAGAAGCGGACAGGGCAATCAGCCCCAGCATTTT. Protein product: CASRSGQGNQPQHF.

At least ten counts were recorded for this clonotype. The gene calls are TRBV20-1 and TRBJ2-1; 9 positions match TRBD2. Germline V gene data show CDR1 as DFQATT and CDR2 as SNEGSKA (reference sequence). The CDR3 has 15 residues. CDR3 bases: TGCAGCCTGCTAGTATCCGGGACTAGCCATAATGAGCAGTTCTTC. It is translated as CSLLVSGTSHNEQFF.

This clonotype has a count of ten or more. The chain employs TRBV9 and TRBJ2-1, with 15 nucleotides matching TRBD2. CDR1 and CDR2 (germline): SGDLS, YYNGEE. The CDR3 runs 18 residues. V was pared by 4 bases and J by 8 bases, with 13 bases of the junction left unmatched. CDR3 region: CASSIPPGLAGGGDEQFF. The CDR3 DNA sequence: TGTGCCAGCAGCATCCCCCCGGGACTAGCGGGAGGCGGCGATGAGCAGTTCTTC.

A note on this clonotype: This could be a read error, since a much larger clone is one nucleotide away. A read error is likely, as this CDR3 ends without the conserved phenylalanine or tryptophan. This chain uses TRBV20-1 with TRBJ2-7; no clear D gene. CDR3 length equals 12 residues. Trimming stripped 0 bases from V and 2 bases from J, with 5 bases between. Per germline, CDR1 DFQATT and CDR2 SNEGSKA (reference sequence). Written as DNA, the CDR3 is TGCAGTGCTAGAGAAAAGACCTACGAGCAGTACTCC. Its translation is CSAREKTYEQYS.

This clonotype showed up just a few times. The chain joins TRBV29-1 to TRBJ2-7; 10 positions match TRBD1. The CDR3 sequence is 14 residues long. Germline V gives CDR1 SQVTM, CDR2 ANQGSEA. Trimming cost V 6 bases and J 7 bases; bases outside gene matches: 12. The CDR3 DNA follows: TGCAGCGTCTCCGGGACAGGGGCCCTGGGGGAGCAGTACTTC. It is translated as CSVSGTGALGEQYF.

This clonotype counts as medium-sized (0.01 to 0.1%). V usage is TRBV5-5 and J usage is TRBJ2-2; tentatively, D is TRBD2 (6 bases). CDR3 length: 12 residues. Trimming removed 4 bases at V and 10 bases at J, with 11 bases between. Germline CDR1 reads SGHKS; CDR2 reads YYEKEE (reference sequence). The CDR3, as DNA: TGTGCCAGCAGCCTGGGACTCCAGGAGCTGTTTTTT. This codes for CASSLGLQELFF.

In this sample, this clonotype turned up many times. The chain links TRBV7-2 to TRBJ1-5; possible D gene TRBD1, 5 bases. This CDR3 contains 13 residues. CDR1 SGHTA and CDR2 FQGNSA come from the germline V gene. Trimming cost V 4 bases and J 4 bases, with 8 bases left between them. The CDR3 DNA reads TGTGCCAGCAGCTCCGAGGGGAATCAGCCCCAGCATTTT. Translated: CASSSEGNQPQHF.

This clonotype was observed many times. J is TRBJ2-7 and V is TRBV7-6, with D possibly called TRBD1 or TRBD2 (5 bases each). With 5 bases removed from V and 0 bases from J, the gap between germline ends came to 11 bases. The length of the CDR3 is 14 residues. Germline V gene lookup returns CDR1 SGHVS and CDR2 FNYEAQ. The CDR3 region has the DNA TGTGCCAGCAGCCCGAGGGGCAACTCCTACGAGCAGTACTTC. Encoded protein: CASSPRGNSYEQYF. The full variable domain, with the rest looked up from reference TRBV7-6 and TRBJ2-7, is GAGVSQSPRYKVTKRGQDVALRCDPISGHVSLYWYRQALGQGPEFLTYFNYEAQQDKSGLPNDRFSAERPEGSISTLTIQRTEQRDSAMYRCASSPRGNSYEQYFGPGTRLTVT.

This clonotype was counted ten times or more. CDR3 in amino acids: CASSLGGRWGETQYF. CDR3 DNA: TGTGCCAGCAGCCTGGGCGGGAGATGGGGAGAGACCCAGTACTTC. The chain recombines TRBV11-1 with TRBJ2-5; 7 nucleotides match TRBD2. CDR3 size: 15 residues. Germline lookup yields CDR1 SGHAT and CDR2 FQDESV (reference sequence). The V and J ends lost 5 bases and 4 bases, in that order; junction bases with no gene match: 10.

This chain joins TRBV14 and TRBJ2-4; 9 bases align to TRBD1. Per the germline V gene, CDR1 is SGHDN and CDR2 is FVKESK. The CDR3 length is 12 residues. Unmatched junction bases numbered 7, after V lost 4 bases and J lost 15 bases. CDR3 residues: CASSLAGTGTYF. CDR3 DNA: TGTGCCAGCAGCCTAGCCGGGACAGGGACGTACTTC.

The chain joins TRBV27 to TRBJ2-2, with D possibly matching TRBD2 (6 bases). Germline values: CDR1 MNHEY, CDR2 SMNVEV (reference sequence). The CDR3 spans 14 residues. This CDR3 is CAAGRQTNTGELFF. As DNA, the CDR3 is TGTGCGGCGGGACGACAGACGAACACCGGGGAGCTGTTTTTT.

This clonotype was detected many times. This chain connects TRBV5-1 to TRBJ1-5; perhaps TRBD1 as D (6 bases). CDR1 is SGHRS and CDR2 is YFSETQ in the germline V gene. Trimming took 2 bases from V and 7 from J, leaving 10 bases between them. CDR3 length: 13 residues. The CDR3 region is CASSLQGWQPQHF. The CDR3 DNA is TGCGCCAGCAGCTTACAGGGTTGGCAGCCCCAGCATTTT.

This clonotype was seen repeatedly, ten times or more. The chain joins TRBV7-3 to TRBJ2-2; 9 nucleotides line up with TRBD2. The CDR3 runs to 17 residues. V lost 5 bases, J lost 4 bases, and 11 bases stayed unmatched. Germline assignment: CDR1 SGHTA and CDR2 FQGTGA. The CDR3 sequence: CASSPIGASGTTGELFF. CDR3 bases: TGTGCCAGCAGCCCCATCGGGGCTAGCGGGACCACCGGGGAGCTGTTTTTT. Supplemented by reference TRBV7-3 and TRBJ2-2, the full variable domain reads GAGVSQTPSNKVTEKGKYVELRCDPISGHTALYWYRQSLGQGPEFLIYFQGTGAADDSGLPNDRFFAVRPEGSVSTLKIQRTERGDSAVYLCASSPIGASGTTGELFFGEGSRLTVL.

The chain links TRBV7-2 to TRBJ2-7; no firm D call. Germline V CDR1 and CDR2: SGHTA, FQGNSA. There are 14 residues in the CDR3. The ends were cut back, 3 bases at V and 0 bases at J, with 9 bases in the middle. The chain's CDR3 is CASSFLPSSYEQYF. CDR3 in DNA: TGTGCCAGCAGCTTTCTTCCGTCCTCCTACGAGCAGTACTTC.